This T cell receptor (beta chain) was retrieved from a study of shared clonotypes between healthy human individuals (dated by TCRdb to the early 2020s). As for the study more broadly: A couple of women and a few men aged 18 to 49 years were included in the cohort. For each donor, CD4 naive and CD4 memory were each run on three plates, CD8 naive on two plates, and CD8 memory on one plate. Blood TCR repertoires of a handful of healthy adults were deeply sequenced to estimate repertoire size and the extent of clonotype sharing between individuals. Different laboratories and diverse techniques were used to prepare libraries and sequence TCR repertoires, to increase sequencing depth and limit assay-specific biases. Leukapheresis yielded between about 0.94 and 9 billion PBMCs per donor. Paper-wide results and their limitations: Only blood was sampled, and tissue TCR repertoires likely differ from those in blood. Naive subsets generally had larger estimated clonotype richness than memory subsets did. Pairwise subsampling led to the expectation that sequencing depth would affect the degree of clonotype sharing among donors. Incomplete sequencing was indicated by rarefaction of sorted-subset datasets, despite the large sequencing depth. Because the study included a small number of donors, the genetic and exposure-history diversity represented was limited. When several donors were compared, the shared fraction of clonotypes was about 5% for naive CD4, around 3.5% for naive CD8, roughly 2.5% for memory CD4, and approximately 0.4% for memory CD8. Compared with non-shared clonotypes, clonotypes shared by all four sorted-subset donors had higher generation probabilities.

The donors were healthy, HIV-negative adults who had no recently reported acute infections or vaccinations. All donors were Caucasian adults living in Nashville, Tennessee, USA. Magnetic negative selection was used to enrich CD4+ T cells, after which naive cells were positively selected on CD45RA and the negative fraction became the memory subset. Blood was collected by leukapheresis, and PBMCs were isolated by Ficoll-Histopaque density gradient centrifugation and then cryopreserved in liquid nitrogen vapor phase. Analytical flow cytometry was used to check the purity and quantity of every magnetically sorted T cell population. From each sorted fraction, genomic DNA was isolated and quantified by UV absorbance on a Nanodrop 2000c. Comments on this clone: No cognate antigen has been identified for it. The record has no base qualities; no much larger clone is one base away.

Using the deep immunoSEQ assay, multiplex PCR amplified TCR CDR3 regions from genomic DNA. Extracted genomic DNA from each cell subset was distributed evenly across all wells of several immunoSEQ 96-well plates, and each plate was treated as a replicate. For sorted subsets, roughly 200 ng genomic DNA, equal to approximately 30,000 T cell genomes, was loaded into each replicate PCR. The purified libraries were quantified using a Qubit 3.0 fluorometer, sized with a Bioanalyzer 2100, and then quantified again using the KAPA Library Quantification kit. Every immunoSEQ 96-well plate was sequenced on a separate single-read 150-cycle Illumina NextSeq 550 flow cell. The source study handled its data this way. Because only junctional sequences without quality scores were contained in the immunoSEQ output, filtering matching that applied to full-length reads could not be performed. To assign V/J genes and CDR3, sequences were annotated against IMGT germline references using PyIR, a Python wrapper for IgBLAST v1.9. Reads with weak V/J assignments (E-value above 1e-6), missing CDR3, stop codons, out-of-frame junctions, or ambiguous translated residues were removed. V3J clonotypes were defined as sequences sharing the same inferred V gene, J gene, and CDR3 amino acid sequence. Percentage overlap between repertoires was calculated by dividing the number of shared unique clonotypes by the size of the smaller repertoire. Richness of each repertoire was evaluated using RTK rarefaction, the Chao1 estimator, and Recon v2.1 estimates of unobserved clonotypes. Generation probabilities for all TCRbeta clonotypes obtained by the gDNA method from a few donors were computed using OLGA. This immuneACCESS table, as held by TCRdb, lists in-frame sequences with V and J called but not all clones. Of the missing ones, under half trace to an unresolved V gene in checked studies; the others have no known cause. V, J and clone size derive from that table, while D and trimming were established from the DNA sequence. The sample data list about 330,000 clones, and around 74% of these were observed just once. 10% to 13% of the sample lies in the top ten.

Sequences were obtained from memory CD4+ T cells sorted from blood. The intended sense of this specimen's cell subset or site label: CD45RA-negative fraction. The sequence derives from a man aged 25 to 45 in good health.

The DNA is TGTGCCAGCAGTTACTCTGTCGGGGGCAACACTGAAGCTTTCTTT. Translated, this is CASSYSVGGNTEAFF. The receptor chain draws on TRBV6-6 and TRBJ1-1, with TRBD1 as a weak D call on 6 bases. V drops 0 bases and J drops 2 bases, leaving 10 bases in between. For CDR1 and CDR2, the germline V gene (reference sequence) lists MNHNY and SVGAGI. Counted from cysteine to phenylalanine, this CDR3 has 15 amino acids. Only the CDR3 DNA is retained, 45 bases long and in frame from the first base.